This TCR beta chain was profiled in a study of cytomegalovirus exposure and HLA in healthy donors. About the research overall: HLA-typed donors contributed 80 million or so unique TCRs, which were held in an early data release.

The CDR3 length is 16 residues. The V gene's germline CDR1 is SGHNT and CDR2 YYREEE (reference sequence). J gave up 10 bases and V 4 bases, and 18 bases lay outside the gene matches. 13 Jbeta primers and 60 Vbeta primers were used for the PCR. The authors' processing: The count from a later analysis was about 80 million unique TCR beta chains, some 12 million of them shared. Measured with immunoSEQ multiplex PCR; TCRdb has only the in-frame clones, and not every one. Clone size and V and J calls were adopted from that table, with D and trimming inferred from the DNA. The table shows more than 95,000 clones, with over 60% occurring only once.

Sequenced material: PBMCs. The sequence was obtained from a woman aged 40 to 50 in good health and CMV-seronegative. The chain combines TRBV5-4 with TRBJ2-7, with 9 bases fitting TRBD2. The CDR3 is CASSLRVAGAGDDQYF. CDR3 sequence (DNA): TGTGCCAGCAGCCTACGGGTAGCGGGAGCGGGCGATGATCAGTACTTC.